Listed below are T cell receptor beta chains from one sample, sequenced in a study of blood T cell repertoires in COVID-19. The table came from immunoSEQ multiplex PCR; TCRdb's copy has only in-frame clones and leaves some out. Here the sample spans approximately 350,000 clones, about 88% being singletons. Input material: peripheral blood. These receptors were obtained from a woman aged 55-69 years with COVID-19, enrolled during active disease. The conserved cysteine and the conserved F or W are not part of the CDR3 here. Clone size is given for some rows only: seen once, a few or many times, or a class if the clone is expanded.

j_gene	abundance	len	v_gene	CDR3aa
TRBJ2-3	few	13	TRBV3-1/TRBV3-2	ASSQNGGASNTQY
TRBJ1-1	-	13	TRBV14	ASATGVTMNTEAF
TRBJ1-1	-	11	TRBV19	ASSYQKNTEAF
TRBJ1-1	once	13	TRBV6-6	ASSRRQGMNTEAF
TRBJ2-7	-	10	TRBV5-4	ASSLALYEQY
TRBJ2-2	-	16	TRBV9	ASSVGTETLGPVGELF
TRBJ1-5	once	12	TRBV10-1	ASSEVQNNQPQH
TRBJ1-2	-	12	TRBV4-3	ASSQVDRGPGYT
TRBJ2-5	-	13	TRBV11-3	ASSSGQPGSETQY
TRBJ2-4	-	13	TRBV5-1	ASSLMGLAQNIQY
TRBJ2-7	few	12	TRBV5-1	ASSSHRLDYEQY